One and the same sample provided the 23 T cell receptor beta chains below, sequenced in a study of blood T cell repertoires in COVID-19. TCRdb keeps only in-frame clones here, not all; method: immunoSEQ multiplex PCR. The sample has roughly 72,000 clones, 85% to 90% seen once. Sequences were obtained from peripheral blood. The source is a human donor in a cohort sampled during active COVID-19.

The V call is TRBV19, the J call TRBJ2-5, with 16 bases that match TRBD2. With 2 bases clipped from V and 6 bases from J, the junction kept 3 bases outside the gene matches. The CDR3 contains 16 residues. From germline, CDR1 is LNHDA and CDR2 SQIVND (reference sequence). The CDR3 DNA sequence: TGTGCCAGTAGTATACGGGGACTAGCGGGGGGGAAGACCCAGTACTTC. The encoded protein is CASSIRGLAGGKTQYF.

J is TRBJ2-1 and V is TRBV9; the D gene is possibly TRBD1 (6 bases). Trimming pared 0 bases from V and 4 bases from J, leaving 11 bases between. The germline CDR1 and CDR2 sequences are SGDLS and YYNGEE. The CDR3 extends over 15 amino acids. CDR3 in DNA: TGTGCCAGCAGCGTAGCTGCACAGGGATACAATGAGCAGTTCTTC. It yields the protein CASSVAAQGYNEQFF.

The chain is built from TRBV3-1 (or the pseudogene TRBV3-2) and TRBJ1-3; unclear D gene. CDR1 LGHDT and CDR2 YNNKEL come from the germline V gene (reference sequence). V was clipped by 1 base and J by 1 base, with 5 bases between them. The CDR3 consists of 14 residues. The CDR3 DNA is TGTGCCAGCAGCCAAGGGCAATCTGGAAACACCATATATTTT. It encodes CASSQGQSGNTIYF.

The V and J genes are TRBV6-5 and TRBJ1-1; D might be TRBD1 (5 bases). The CDR3 has 16 residues. V was cut by 3 bases and J by 6 bases, with 20 bases left in between. Germline V gene sequence: CDR1 MNHEY, CDR2 SVGAGI. The CDR3 nucleotides are TGTGCCAGCAGTTATCTCCTATGGGGGGAGTTGGCTGAAGCTTTCTTT. Translated, it gives CASSYLLWGELAEAFF.

This sequence joins TRBV6-5 and TRBJ1-2, with 7 nucleotides matching TRBD1. This CDR3 has 14 residues. Germline lookup yields CDR1 MNHEY and CDR2 SVGAGI. J gave up 5 bases and V 6 bases, and 9 bases lay outside the gene matches. This CDR3 reads CASRPAGTEYGYTF. The DNA of the CDR3 is TGTGCCAGCAGACCCGCCGGGACAGAGTATGGCTACACCTTC.

The chain employs TRBV7-8 and TRBJ1-4; 7 bases are a match to TRBD1. The CDR3 contains 16 residues. Per germline, CDR1 SGHVS and CDR2 FQNEAQ. Trimming removed 1 base from V and 4 bases from J; junction bases left unmatched: 6. The chain's CDR3 is CASSLVAGQINEKLFF. DNA for the CDR3: TGTGCCAGCAGCTTAGTCGCGGGACAGATTAATGAAAAACTGTTTTTT.

The chain uses TRBV6-5 and TRBJ2-2; 7 bases agree with TRBD1. CDR1 and CDR2 from the germline V gene are MNHEY and SVGAGI. This CDR3 spans 15 amino acids. Trimming took 6 bases from V and 0 from J; bases not matched to a gene: 4. The CDR3 sequence: CASRFDRANTGELFF. CDR3 in DNA: TGTGCCAGCAGATTCGACAGGGCGAACACCGGGGAGCTGTTTTTT.

The V and J genes are TRBV30 and TRBJ2-3; weak D call: TRBD2 (6 bases). The CDR3 length is 16 residues. Germline CDR1 GTSNPN, CDR2 SVGIG (reference sequence). V gave up 1 base and J gave up 0 bases, with 14 bases separating them. DNA of the CDR3: TGTGCCTGGAGTGCAGGGACGGGAGCTAGCACAGATACGCAGTATTTT. This translates into CAWSAGTGASTDTQYF.

This clone was seen only once. The V and J genes are TRBV7-2 and TRBJ2-7; a weak D match, TRBD2 (6 bases). Trimming left V 5 bases short and J 5 bases short, with 16 bases between. Germline V gives CDR1 SGHTA, CDR2 FQGNSA. The CDR3 loop spans 14 amino acids. This chain's CDR3 is CASSPHGGFDEQYF. The CDR3 coding sequence is TGTGCCAGCAGCCCCCATGGGGGGTTCGACGAGCAGTACTTC.

The V and J genes are TRBV29-1 and TRBJ1-2, with 8 bases that match TRBD1. J was trimmed by 3 bases and V by 0 bases; bases with no gene match: 3. Germline V gene sequence: CDR1 SQVTM, CDR2 ANQGSEA. The CDR3 spans 14 residues. The CDR3 bases are TGCAGCGTTGAAGAAGACAGGGGATACTATGGCTACACCTTC. It encodes CSVEEDRGYYGYTF.

The rearrangement uses TRBV7-9 and TRBJ2-5, with 8 bases that match TRBD1. CDR1 and CDR2 (germline): SEHNR, FQNEAQ (reference sequence). With V trimmed by 5 bases and J by 5 bases, 7 bases remained unmatched. CDR3 size: 14 residues. CDR3 amino acids: CASSRQGRGETQYF. CDR3 in DNA: TGTGCCAGCAGCCGACAGGGGCGAGGGGAGACCCAGTACTTC.

The chain combines TRBV7-2 with TRBJ2-3; a possible D gene is TRBD2 (6 bases). V lost 3 bases, J lost 2 bases, and 12 bases lay in between. Germline assignment: CDR1 SGHTA and CDR2 FQGNSA. The CDR3 has 15 residues. The CDR3 DNA reads as TGTGCCAGCAGCTTGGGACTGGGGAACACAGATACGCAGTATTTT. Protein sequence: CASSLGLGNTDTQYF.

This rearrangement joins TRBV7-9 to TRBJ2-7; weak D call: TRBD2 (6 bases). Trimming left V 6 bases short and J 3 bases short, with 18 bases between. CDR1 and CDR2 (germline): SEHNR, FQNEAQ (reference sequence). The CDR3 has 15 residues. The CDR3: CASSSQTRPSYEQYF. The CDR3 DNA is TGTGCCAGCAGTTCCCAGACTAGACCGAGCTACGAGCAGTACTTC.

This chain connects TRBV5-4 to TRBJ2-2; TRBD2 matches at 11 bases. Germline lookup yields CDR1 SGHNT and CDR2 YYREEE (reference sequence). The V gene end was trimmed by 0 bases and the J gene end by 3 bases; junction bases not matched to a gene: 7. The CDR3 covers 18 residues. CDR3 amino acids: CASSLGNLAGGHTGELFF. In DNA, the CDR3 is TGTGCCAGCAGCTTGGGGAATCTAGCGGGAGGCCACACCGGGGAGCTGTTTTTT.

This chain links TRBV6-5 with TRBJ1-3; 9 bases map to TRBD1. Germline V lookup: CDR1 MNHEY, CDR2 SVGAGI. The V gene end was trimmed by 4 bases and the J gene end by 5 bases; junction bases not matched to a gene: 6. The length of the CDR3 is 15 residues. The CDR3 region is CASSSRQGGRNTIYF. CDR3 bases: TGTGCCAGCAGTTCGCGACAGGGGGGTCGAAACACCATATATTTT.

The chain is built from TRBV24-1 and TRBJ1-1; 10 bases agree with TRBD1. Germline V gives CDR1 KGHDR, CDR2 SFDVKD. V lost 8 bases and J lost 4; bases outside the gene matches: 6. This CDR3 is 14 amino acids long. CDR3 amino acids: CATNPGTGVTEAFF. The CDR3 DNA reads TGTGCCACCAACCCCGGGACAGGGGTCACTGAAGCTTTCTTT.

This clone is medium-sized by share. The chain has TRBV2 and TRBJ1-5, with D uncertain. CDR1 and CDR2 from the germline V gene are SNHLY and FYNNEI. Deletions cut 6 bases from V and 5 bases from J, with 17 bases between. This CDR3 is 15 amino acids long. The chain's CDR3 is CASRAGPGNDQPQHF. In nucleotides, the CDR3 is TGTGCCAGCAGAGCCGGGCCCGGGAACGATCAGCCCCAGCATTTT.

The chain recombines TRBV9 with TRBJ2-5; 10 nucleotides match TRBD1. Trimming at V came to 2 bases and at J to 5 bases, leaving 15 bases not matched to a gene. In germline, CDR1 is SGDLS, CDR2 YYNGEE. This CDR3 has 18 amino acids. The CDR3 coding sequence is TGTGCCAGCAGCGTCGGGACCCGGGACAGGGGTAGTGGGGAGACCCAGTACTTC. This encodes CASSVGTRDRGSGETQYF.

In nucleotides, the CDR3 is TGTGCCACCAGCAGCGGGACACCGCTTAGCAATCAGCCCCAGCATTTT. Translated: CATSSGTPLSNQPQHF. The rearrangement joins TRBV15 to TRBJ1-5, with D perhaps TRBD1 (6 bases). The CDR3 length is 16 residues. Germline V lookup: CDR1 LNHNV, CDR2 YYDKDF (reference sequence). V lost 3 bases and J 0 bases, leaving 12 bases between the germline ends.

The rearrangement links TRBV14 to TRBJ1-2, with a tentative D call TRBD1 (6 bases). Trimming took 1 base from V and 4 from J, leaving 7 bases between them. The V gene's germline CDR1 is SGHDN and CDR2 FVKESK. The CDR3 loop spans 13 amino acids. The CDR3 nucleotides read TGTGCCAGCAGCCAAGCCAGGGGCTATGGCTACACCTTC. It encodes CASSQARGYGYTF. Together with reference TRBV14 and TRBJ1-2, the CDR3 gives the full variable domain: EAGVTQFPSHSVIEKGQTVTLRCDPISGHDNLYWYRRVMGKEIKFLLHFVKESKQDESGMPNNRFLAERTGGTYSTLKVQPAELEDSGVYFCASSQARGYGYTFGSGTRLTVV.

This clone was observed once. The chain has TRBV29-1 and TRBJ2-1; no clear D gene. The CDR3 is made up of 13 amino acids. Germline V gives CDR1 SQVTM, CDR2 ANQGSEA. Between the trimmed V and J ends, which lost 3 bases and 0 bases, there was a span of 6 bases. CDR3 coding DNA: TGCAGCGTTGAGGTGAGCTCCTACAATGAGCAGTTCTTC. Residues: CSVEVSSYNEQFF.

V and J are TRBV19 and TRBJ1-3; D perhaps matches TRBD1 (6 bases). V dropped 5 bases and J dropped 5 bases, with 13 bases sitting between them. CDR1 and CDR2 from the germline V gene are LNHDA and SQIVND (reference sequence). The CDR3 consists of 14 residues. The CDR3 reads CASSLGDTRNTIYF. The CDR3 bases are TGTGCCAGTAGTCTTGGGGACACGAGAAACACCATATATTTT.

J is TRBJ2-7 and V is TRBV7-9; possibly TRBD1 for D (6 bases). Germline values: CDR1 SEHNR, CDR2 FQNEAQ (reference sequence). The CDR3 is 15 residues long. The V end lost 4 bases, the J end lost 4 bases, and 17 bases lay between the germline ends. The CDR3 reads CASSSMNREGYEQYF. The CDR3 region has the DNA TGTGCCAGCAGCTCCATGAACAGGGAAGGTTACGAGCAGTACTTC.